This T cell receptor beta chain was recorded in a study of vaccination and CD4 T cells after COVID-19. Study information: Convalescent donors totaled six males and four females, including two who were Hispanic. Researchers treated cells with overlapping spike peptides taken from SARS-CoV-2, HCoV-NL63, HCoV-OC43 and HCoV-229E.

A remark on this clonotype: Its target is not known.

Germline CDR1 is SNHLY and CDR2 is FYNNEI. V was clipped by 6 bases and J by 4 bases, with 12 bases between them. The CDR3 runs to 13 residues. General study points: The study found median SARS-CoV-2-reactive clonotypes rising from 21 to 38, not significantly.

An Oncomine TCR Beta short-read assay was used to sequence the DNA from cultured CD4+ T cells. Each CDR3 protein is one row after TCRdb ran MiXCR on the PCR reads. Here the sample spans roughly 16,000 distinct CDR3 sequences, approximately 55% being singletons. Treatment reported: 10-day PBMC culture with coronavirus spike peptide pools or control peptides (ViraFEST assay). Dates of PCR positivity, March to December 2020, preceded the US Alpha, Beta and Delta variants. This chain links TRBV2 with TRBJ1-2; perhaps TRBD1 as D (5 bases). This TCR was recovered from a human donor who had recovered from COVID-19. The sequencing sample was made of CD4+ T cells from blood, cultured in vitro. The CDR3 reads CASSLDGTYGYTF. DNA of the CDR3: TGTGCCAGCAGCCTAGACGGGACCTATGGCTACACCTTC.